Described below is a single T cell receptor (beta chain) sequence and its context. The data are from a study of CD4 T cells in relation to SARS-CoV-2 and coronaviruses. Repertoires were generated with immunoSEQ multiplex PCR, while TCRdb's copy carries only in-frame clones and drops some. Of about 59,000 clones in the sample, 80% to 90% are singletons; the top ten hold about 1.5%. Unexposed donor CD4+ T cells date from about 2011-2018, before the COVID-19 pandemic. Trimming pared 3 bases from V and 2 bases from J, leaving 13 bases between. The CDR3 runs 15 residues. Germline V CDR1 and CDR2: KGHSH, LQKENI.

The sequencing sample was made of memory CD4+ T cells from PBMCs. This clonotype was sampled from a human donor in good health. The chain is built from TRBV18 and TRBJ2-5, with D perhaps TRBD1 (6 bases). The CDR3 DNA is TGTGCCAGCTCACCCCCAGGGGCGTATCAAGAGACCCAGTACTTC. Its translation is CASSPPGAYQETQYF.